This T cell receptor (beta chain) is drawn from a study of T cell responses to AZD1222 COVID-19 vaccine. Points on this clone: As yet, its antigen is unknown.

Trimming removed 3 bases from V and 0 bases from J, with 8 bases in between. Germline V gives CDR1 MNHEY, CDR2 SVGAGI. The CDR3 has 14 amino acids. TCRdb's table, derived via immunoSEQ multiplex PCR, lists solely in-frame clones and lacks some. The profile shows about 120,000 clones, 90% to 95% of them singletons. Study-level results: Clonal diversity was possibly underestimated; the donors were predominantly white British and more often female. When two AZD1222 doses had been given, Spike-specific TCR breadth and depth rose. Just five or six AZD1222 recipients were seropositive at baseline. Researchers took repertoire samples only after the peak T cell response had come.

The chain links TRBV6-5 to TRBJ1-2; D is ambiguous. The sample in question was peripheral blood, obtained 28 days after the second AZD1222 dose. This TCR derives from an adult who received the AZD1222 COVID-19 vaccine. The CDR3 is CASSYGSPNYGYTF. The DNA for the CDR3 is TGTGCCAGCAGTTATGGGTCTCCTAACTATGGCTACACCTTC.